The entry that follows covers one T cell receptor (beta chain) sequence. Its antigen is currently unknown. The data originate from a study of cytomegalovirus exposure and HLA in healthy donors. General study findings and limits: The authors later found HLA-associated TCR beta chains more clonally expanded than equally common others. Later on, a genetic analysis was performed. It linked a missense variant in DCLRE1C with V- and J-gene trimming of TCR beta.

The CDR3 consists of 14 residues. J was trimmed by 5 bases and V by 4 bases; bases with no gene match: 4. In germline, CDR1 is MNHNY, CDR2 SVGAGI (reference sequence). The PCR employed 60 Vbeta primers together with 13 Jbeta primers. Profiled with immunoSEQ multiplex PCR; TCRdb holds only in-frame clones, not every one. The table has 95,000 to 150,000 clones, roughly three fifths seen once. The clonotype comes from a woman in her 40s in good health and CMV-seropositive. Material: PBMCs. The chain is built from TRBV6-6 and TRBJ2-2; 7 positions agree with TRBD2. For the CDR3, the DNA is TGTGCCAGCAGTTCCGGGACTAAAACCGGGGAGCTGTTTTTT. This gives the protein CASSSGTKTGELFF.